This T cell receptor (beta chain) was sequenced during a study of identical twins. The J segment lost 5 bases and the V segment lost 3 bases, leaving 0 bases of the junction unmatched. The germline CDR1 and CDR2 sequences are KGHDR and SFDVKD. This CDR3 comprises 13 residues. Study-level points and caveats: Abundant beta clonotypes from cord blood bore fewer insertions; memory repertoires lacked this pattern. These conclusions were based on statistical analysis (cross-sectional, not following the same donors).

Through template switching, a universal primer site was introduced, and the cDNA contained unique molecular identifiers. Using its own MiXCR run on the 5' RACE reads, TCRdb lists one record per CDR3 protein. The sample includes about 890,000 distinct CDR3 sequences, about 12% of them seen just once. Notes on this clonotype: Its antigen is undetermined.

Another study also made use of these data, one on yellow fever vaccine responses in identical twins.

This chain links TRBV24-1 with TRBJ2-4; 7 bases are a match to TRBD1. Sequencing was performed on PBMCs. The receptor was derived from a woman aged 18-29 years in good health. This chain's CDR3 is CATSDTGENIQYF. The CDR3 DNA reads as TGTGCCACCAGTGATACAGGGGAAAACATTCAGTACTTC.